This T cell receptor (beta chain) stems from a study of blood T cell repertoires in COVID-19. Study at large: Sites in the United States, Italy and Spain provided acute and convalescent COVID-19 samples. Nucleic acid was either cDNA or gDNA, and it came from T cells, B-cell-depleted T cells, or PBMCs.

TCRdb's table, derived via immunoSEQ multiplex PCR, lists solely in-frame clones and lacks some. The sample consists of around 30,000 clones, 89% of them appearing once. Germline CDR1 is MGHDK and CDR2 is SYGVNS. The CDR3 spans 18 residues. Trimming took 5 bases from V and 5 from J; bases not matched to a gene: 19. The material sequenced was peripheral blood. The clonotype was recovered from a human donor in a cohort sampled during active COVID-19. The chain has TRBV25-1 and TRBJ1-2; 8 bases map to TRBD1. The CDR3 loop is CASSSRAGTGAGGYGYTF. Written as DNA, the CDR3 is TGTGCCAGCAGTTCACGAGCCGGGACAGGCGCTGGGGGGTATGGCTACACCTTC.